This is a list of T cell receptor beta chains from one sample in a study of regulatory T cells in long-lasting Graves disease. A single record per CDR3 protein comes from TCRdb applying MiXCR to the multiplex PCR reads. Found here are roughly 520,000 distinct CDR3 sequences, 12% of them singletons; the top ten hold more than 8%. The data also belong to a second study, concerning T cells in Graves' hyperthyroidism and ophthalmopathy.

Here the sequenced sample was peripheral blood mononuclear cells (PBMCs), taken at new diagnosis, from a patient treated with antithyroid drugs. The origin of the receptors is a woman in her twenties or thirties with Graves disease. Both conserved end residues are part of each CDR3. A D gene is named only where the DNA matches it firmly. The size field is filled for only some rows; it gives once, few, many or a size class.

size	V	J	D	CDR3	DNA
few	TRBV7-7	TRBJ2-7	NA	CASSRQLGYEQYF	TGTGCTAGCAGCCGGCAGTTGGGCTACGAGCAGTACTTC
many	TRBV28	TRBJ1-1	NA	CASSFGNAPTTEAFF	TGTGCCAGCAGTTTTGGGAATGCTCCTACCACTGAAGCTTTCTTT
few	TRBV13	TRBJ1-1	NA	CASSSSHLASNTEAFF	TGTGCCAGCAGCTCATCTCACCTGGCTTCGAACACTGAAGCTTTCTTT
NA	TRBV7-3	TRBJ2-1	NA	CASSLRRGDEQFF	TGTGCCAGCAGCTTAAGGAGGGGGGATGAGCAGTTCTTC
NA	TRBV19	TRBJ1-2	TRBD1	CASSMTGYYGYTF	TGTGCCAGTAGTATGACAGGGTACTATGGCTACACCTTC
many	TRBV27	TRBJ2-7	NA	CASSSSRLSTRQYF	TGTGCCAGCAGTTCTTCCCGCCTCTCTACGCGGCAGTACTTC
many	TRBV5-6	TRBJ2-2	NA	CASSLGRFTGELFF	TGTGCCAGCAGCTTGGGCCGCTTCACCGGGGAGCTGTTTTTT
many	TRBV24-1	TRBJ2-2	NA	CATSVTNTGELFF	TGTGCCACCAGTGTAACGAACACCGGGGAGCTGTTTTTT
many	TRBV11-2	TRBJ2-3	NA	CASSSEPWGTDTQYF	TGTGCCAGCAGCTCTGAGCCCTGGGGCACAGATACGCAGTATTTT
many	TRBV4-1	TRBJ2-5	NA	CASSQGYEGRETQYF	TGCGCCAGCAGCCAGGGGTACGAGGGGAGAGAGACCCAGTACTTC
NA	TRBV9	TRBJ2-3	NA	CASGVVSSSTDTQYF	TGTGCCAGCGGCGTAGTTAGTAGCAGCACAGATACGCAGTATTTT
NA	TRBV6-2/TRBV6-3	TRBJ2-1	NA	CASGREFSNEQFF	TGTGCCAGCGGTAGGGAGTTCAGCAATGAGCAGTTCTTC
many	TRBV18	TRBJ2-7	TRBD2	CASSPEGLAQSGQYF	TGTGCCAGCTCACCGGAGGGACTAGCCCAGAGCGGGCAGTACTTC
many	TRBV27	TRBJ2-3	NA	CASRLGRTSDTDTQYF	TGTGCCAGCAGACTAGGCCGGACATCTGACACAGATACGCAGTATTTT
few	TRBV7-6	TRBJ2-3	NA	CASSMNRSTSTDTQYF	TGTGCCAGCAGCATGAACAGGTCCACTAGCACAGATACGCAGTATTTT
many	TRBV3-1	TRBJ2-1	TRBD2	CASSAPGAGGLNEQFF	TGTGCCAGCAGCGCCCCAGGGGCGGGGGGTCTCAATGAGCAGTTCTTC
many	TRBV6-5	TRBJ1-2	NA	CASSYSTGGANYGYTF	TGTGCCAGCAGTTACTCCACCGGTGGAGCTAACTATGGCTACACCTTC
NA	TRBV3-1	TRBJ1-5	NA	CAGSQDPKKGYGQPQHF	TGTGCCGGCAGCCAAGATCCCAAAAAAGGGTACGGACAGCCCCAGCATTTT
few	TRBV7-9	TRBJ2-3	TRBD2	CASSFPPGLAGELSDTQYF	TGTGCCAGCAGCTTCCCCCCGGGACTAGCGGGGGAGCTATCAGATACGCAGTATTTT
NA	TRBV19	TRBJ1-1	TRBD1	CASFAGTGLRTEAFF	TGTGCCAGTTTCGCCGGGACAGGTCTGAGAACTGAAGCTTTCTTT
many	TRBV12-3/TRBV12-4	TRBJ2-5	NA	CASSYRAGQETQYF	TGTGCCAGCAGTTACCGGGCAGGACAAGAGACCCAGTACTTC
many	TRBV7-9	TRBJ2-7	TRBD2	CASSPAGLAAFNEQYF	TGTGCCAGCAGCCCAGCGGGGCTAGCGGCCTTTAACGAGCAGTACTTC
many	TRBV25-1	TRBJ1-1	NA	CASQFGAEAFF	TGTGCCAGCCAGTTTGGCGCTGAAGCTTTCTTT
few	TRBV6-2/TRBV6-3	TRBJ2-3	NA	CASSRYRDADTQYF	TGTGCCAGCAGTCGATACAGGGACGCAGATACGCAGTATTTT
few	TRBV19	TRBJ2-6	NA	CASSRSGTGSGANVLTF	TGTGCCAGTAGTCGATCGGGGACCGGCTCTGGGGCCAACGTCCTGACTTTC
few	TRBV20-1	TRBJ1-6	NA	CSARPGVRPLHF	TGCAGTGCTAGACCTGGAGTGCGGCCCCTCCACTTT
many	TRBV2	TRBJ1-1	NA	CASRYRRNTEAFF	TGTGCCAGCAGATATAGACGGAACACTGAAGCTTTCTTT
many	TRBV12-3/TRBV12-4	TRBJ2-7	TRBD1	CASSPGQGYSYEQYF	TGTGCCAGCAGCCCGGGACAGGGCTATTCCTACGAGCAGTACTTC
few	TRBV29-1	TRBJ1-5	NA	CSAQGGSNQPQHF	TGCAGCGCACAAGGGGGGAGCAATCAGCCCCAGCATTTT
many	TRBV6-5	TRBJ2-1	TRBD1	CASRYDRASYNEQFF	TGTGCCAGCAGATACGACAGGGCCTCCTACAATGAGCAGTTCTTC
few	TRBV5-1	TRBJ2-5	NA	CASSLLTGETQYF	TGCGCCAGCAGCTTGCTTACAGGAGAGACCCAGTACTTC
many	TRBV14	TRBJ2-7	NA	CASSQSGVSHYEQYF	TGTGCCAGCAGCCAGAGTGGGGTTTCCCACTACGAGCAGTACTTC
many	TRBV27	TRBJ1-4	NA	CASSSLGGPHEKLFF	TGTGCCAGCAGTTCCCTGGGAGGGCCGCATGAAAAACTGTTTTTT
many	TRBV14	TRBJ2-4	TRBD1	CASSQLGQGMKGAKNIQYF	TGTGCCAGCAGCCAACTCGGACAGGGGATGAAGGGTGCCAAAAACATTCAGTACTTC
many	TRBV7-9	TRBJ2-3	TRBD1	CASSSRGLGTDTQYF	TGTGCCAGCAGCTCTAGGGGGCTTGGTACAGATACGCAGTATTTT
many	TRBV3-1	TRBJ2-5	NA	CASSRRVSETQYF	TGTGCCAGCAGCCGAAGGGTTTCGGAGACCCAGTACTTC
few	TRBV7-9	TRBJ1-6	NA	CASSSTGTADSYNSPLHF	TGTGCCAGCAGCTCTACCGGGACCGCAGACTCCTATAATTCACCCCTCCACTTT
many	TRBV5-1	TRBJ2-1	NA	CASSSGGYASSYNEQFF	TGCGCCAGCAGCTCGGGTGGGTACGCGAGCTCCTACAATGAGCAGTTCTTC
NA	TRBV11-2	TRBJ1-1	NA	CASSFGMGTEAFF	TGTGCCAGCAGCTTTGGTATGGGCACTGAAGCTTTCTTT
many	TRBV5-5	TRBJ2-1	TRBD2	CASSLQLAGGRNEQFF	TGTGCCAGCAGCCTCCAACTAGCGGGAGGGAGGAATGAGCAGTTCTTC
NA	TRBV24-1	TRBJ2-1	NA	CATSDFGLANEQFF	TGTGCCACCAGTGATTTTGGGCTAGCTAATGAGCAGTTCTTC
NA	TRBV4-1	TRBJ2-7	NA	CASSQGGGLAAYEQYF	TGCGCCAGCAGCCAAGGTGGAGGGCTAGCTGCCTACGAGCAGTACTTC
many	TRBV6-2/TRBV6-3	TRBJ2-6	NA	CASSRLAGRYSGANVLTF	TGTGCCAGCAGTCGCTTGGCAGGACGCTACTCTGGGGCCAACGTCCTGACTTTC
NA	TRBV6-2/TRBV6-3	TRBJ2-5	NA	CANTARDLQETQYF	TGTGCCAACACAGCCCGGGACTTACAAGAGACCCAGTACTTC
NA	TRBV20-1	TRBJ1-1	NA	CSAIKRGTEAFF	TGCAGTGCTATCAAAAGGGGCACTGAAGCTTTCTTT
many	TRBV12-3/TRBV12-4	TRBJ2-1	NA	CASNRGAYNEQFF	TGTGCCAGCAACCGTGGGGCTTACAATGAGCAGTTCTTC
many	TRBV20-1	TRBJ2-1	TRBD2	CSAWFLAEGNEQFF	TGCAGTGCTTGGTTCCTAGCGGAGGGCAATGAGCAGTTCTTC
few	TRBV13	TRBJ2-7	NA	CASSPEVRVGPYEQYF	TGTGCCAGCAGCCCGGAAGTCCGGGTGGGACCCTACGAGCAGTACTTC
few	TRBV19	TRBJ1-5	NA	CASSIGQGQPQHF	TGTGCCAGTAGTATAGGTCAGGGCCAGCCCCAGCATTTT
NA	TRBV6-1	TRBJ1-2	NA	CASGGGGTPDYGYTF	TGTGCCTCCGGTGGCGGAGGGACGCCCGACTATGGCTACACCTTC
many	TRBV7-9	TRBJ2-2	TRBD1	CASSRRGQGKTGELFF	TGTGCCAGCAGCCGGAGGGGACAGGGAAAAACCGGGGAGCTGTTTTTT